Shown below are 8 T cell receptor beta chains from a single sample sequenced in a study of CD8 T cells in Susac syndrome. Random hexamers primed reverse transcription of about 0.45 to 1 ug RNA. TCRdb recomputed calls from the immunoSEQ multiplex PCR reads with MiXCR, one row per CDR3 protein. In the table there are 350,000 to 550,000 distinct CDR3 sequences, around 85% of which are singletons. Material for sequencing was CD8+ T cells from PBMCs. All receptors derive from a human donor with multiple sclerosis.

J is TRBJ2-1 and V is TRBV12-3 or TRBV12-4; D is unresolved. The CDR3 sequence is 11 residues long. V was clipped by 4 bases and J by 13 bases, with 11 bases between them. CDR3 coding DNA: TGTGCCAGCAGTTCCGACCTGTTTCAGTTCTTC. Protein sequence: CASSSDLFQFF.

This chain links TRBV2 with TRBJ1-1; weak D call: TRBD1 (6 bases). V was trimmed by 1 base and J by 5 bases, leaving 17 bases between them. Germline V gene sequence: CDR1 SNHLY, CDR2 FYNNEI. The CDR3 has 16 residues. CDR3 sequence (DNA): TGTGCCAGCAGTGAAGAAGGGACACGGATGGGGACTGAAGCTTTCTTT. Residues: CASSEEGTRMGTEAFF.

The gene calls are TRBV20-1 and TRBJ2-7; D perhaps matches TRBD2 (6 bases). The length of the CDR3 is 13 residues. Trimming shortened V by 5 bases and J by 2 bases, and 13 bases separated the two germline ends. Germline-derived CDR1 and CDR2 are DFQATT and SNEGSKA (reference sequence). The CDR3 DNA follows: TGCAGTGCTCCGGGACTGGAAACCTACGAGCAGTACTTC. This translates into CSAPGLETYEQYF.

V usage is TRBV7-6 and J usage is TRBJ2-2; the match to TRBD1 covers 7 bases. V shed 5 bases, J shed 6 bases, and the junction held 9 bases outside the gene matches. Germline V lookup: CDR1 SGHVS, CDR2 FNYEAQ. The CDR3 extends over 15 amino acids. The DNA of the CDR3 is TGTGCCAGCAGCAGTAGGGGACAGCTCGCCGGGGAGCTGTTTTTT. Its protein product is CASSSRGQLAGELFF.

This chain connects TRBV29-1 to TRBJ2-3; the D gene is possibly TRBD2 (6 bases). Germline V gene lookup returns CDR1 SQVTM and CDR2 ANQGSEA. This CDR3 region has 18 residues. The V end was cut by 3 bases, the J end by 3 bases, with 25 bases between. The CDR3 here is CSVDSDVEGPIPTDTQYF. CDR3 nucleotide sequence: TGCAGCGTTGACTCCGACGTGGAGGGCCCCATCCCTACAGATACGCAGTATTTT.

V usage is TRBV2 and J usage is TRBJ1-5; TRBD1 aligns across 8 bases. J gave up 4 bases and V 1 base, and 3 bases lay outside the gene matches. Germline loops: CDR1 SNHLY, CDR2 FYNNEI. This CDR3 contains 15 residues. The CDR3, as DNA: TGTGCCAGCAGTGAAGGGGACAGGAAAAATCAGCCCCAGCATTTT. This translates into CASSEGDRKNQPQHF.

The chain carries TRBV28 and TRBJ2-1, with 10 bases identical to TRBD2. Germline lookup yields CDR1 MDHEN and CDR2 SYDVKM. Unmatched junction bases numbered 9, after V lost 5 bases and J lost 8 bases. The CDR3 sequence is 15 residues long. The CDR3 spells CASSPQREGIHEQFF. CDR3 DNA: TGTGCCAGCAGTCCTCAGCGGGAGGGTATTCATGAGCAGTTCTTC. The variable domain in full, with the rest retrieved from reference TRBV28 and TRBJ2-1, is DVKVTQSSRYLVKRTGEKVFLECVQDMDHENMFWYRQDPGLGLRLIYFSYDVKMKEKGDIPEGYSVSREKKERFSLILESASTNQTSMYLCASSPQREGIHEQFFGPGTRLTVL.

The rearrangement links TRBV4-1 to TRBJ2-4; D not certain. Germline V gene sequence: CDR1 MGHRA, CDR2 YSYEKL. The CDR3 length is 15 residues. With 5 bases removed from V and 0 bases from J, the gap between germline ends came to 11 bases. CDR3 nucleotide sequence: TGCGCCAGCAGCATGGACGTCCTAGCCAAAAACATTCAGTACTTC. Its protein is CASSMDVLAKNIQYF.